A selection of T cell receptor beta chains follows, all from one sample in a study of memory CD4+ T cells and cytomegalovirus serostatus. This table comes from immunoSEQ multiplex PCR, and its TCRdb copy is limited to in-frame clones, with some not included. The table lists about 56,000 clones, about 80% of them singletons. The sequencing sample was made of memory CD4+ T cells from blood. These receptors were obtained from an adult in good health and CMV-seronegative. Both conserved end residues are part of each CDR3.

v_call	cdr3_length	j_call	cdr3_aa
TRBV4-2	13	TRBJ2-1	CASSHVTGDEQFF
TRBV30	16	TRBJ1-4	CAWTRGGFSGNEKLFF
TRBV5-1	14	TRBJ2-1	CASSLSLAGGELFF
TRBV6-1	15	NA	CASSLGGTATYEQYF
TRBV6-6	13	TRBJ1-4	CASSSRNNEKLFF
TRBV30	11	TRBJ1-2	CAWSGALAGTF
TRBV30	14	TRBJ1-4	CAWSVGGGNEKLFF
TRBV7-2	16	TRBJ2-5	CASSLNSGGTGGTQYF
TRBV25-1	16	TRBJ1-2	CASSSRDGVSHYGYTF
TRBV4-1	16	TRBJ2-3	CASSQGTSFGTDTQYF
TRBV4-2	17	TRBJ2-4	CAITYNREHLAKNIQYF
TRBV4-1	15	TRBJ1-3	CASSQRGVGGNTIYF
TRBV6-4	14	TRBJ1-5	CASSTDRGAQPQHF
TRBV7-2	14	TRBJ1-2	CASSPGVGTYGYTF
TRBV19	14	TRBJ2-1	CASTPKARESEQFF
TRBV5-4	13	TRBJ2-1	CASSLPGTFEQFF
TRBV9	16	TRBJ1-4	CASSSSVGALNEKLFF
TRBV11-3	13	TRBJ2-2	CASSLDGAGELFF
TRBV7-2	14	TRBJ2-5	CASQARGGLETQYF
TRBV5-6	13	TRBJ1-3	CASSLANLNTIYF
TRBV6-5	16	TRBJ1-6	CASSFAFRDRGSPLHF
TRBV4-1	16	TRBJ2-1	CASRISGGANFNEQFF
TRBV19	14	TRBJ1-1	CASSIAGGRTEAFF
TRBV7-9	12	TRBJ1-2	CASSLGSNGYTF
TRBV7-9	14	TRBJ2-7	CASSYGQGKSEQYF
TRBV15	12	TRBJ2-7	CATSPGGYEQYF
TRBV6-5	13	TRBJ1-1	CASNPRVNTEAFF
TRBV7-2	15	TRBJ1-3	CASSSTSPRGNTIYF
TRBV11-2	14	TRBJ2-7	CASSLVAGTYEQYF
TRBV5-4	15	TRBJ2-3	CASSYRDRGSDTQYF
TRBV5-4	13	TRBJ2-3	CASSFKHTVTQYF
TRBV30	14	TRBJ1-2	CAWSEGVSNYGYTF
TRBV27	13	TRBJ1-4	CATKQGTNEKLFF
TRBV4-1	15	TRBJ1-3	CASGTGPISGNTIYF
TRBV6-5	16	TRBJ2-3	CASSYVFSGASDTQYF
TRBV7-2	12	TRBJ2-7	CASSPGVDEQYF